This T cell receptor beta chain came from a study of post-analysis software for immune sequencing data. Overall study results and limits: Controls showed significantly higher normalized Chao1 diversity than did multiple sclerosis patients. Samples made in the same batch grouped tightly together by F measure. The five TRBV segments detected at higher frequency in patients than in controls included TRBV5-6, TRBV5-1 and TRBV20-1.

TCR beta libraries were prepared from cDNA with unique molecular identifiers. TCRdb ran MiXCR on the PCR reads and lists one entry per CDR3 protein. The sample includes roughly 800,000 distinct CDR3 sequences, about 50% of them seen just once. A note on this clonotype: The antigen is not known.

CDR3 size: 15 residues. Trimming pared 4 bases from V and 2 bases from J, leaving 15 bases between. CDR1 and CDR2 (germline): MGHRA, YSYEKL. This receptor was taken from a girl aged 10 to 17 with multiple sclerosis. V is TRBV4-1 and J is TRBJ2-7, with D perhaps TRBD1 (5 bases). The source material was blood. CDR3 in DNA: TGCGCCAGCAGCCGATCGCAGGGCTTTACCTACGAGCAGTACTTC. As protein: CASSRSQGFTYEQYF.